This T cell receptor beta chain was identified during a study of cytomegalovirus exposure and HLA in healthy donors. Turning to the study itself: The approximately 110 validation repertoires, a later analysis reported, used the same platform as the 650 to 800 repertoires from the first cohort. Study results and caveats: Among TCR beta chains, those listed as cytomegalovirus-associated numbered more than 150.

This clone was recorded many times. The antigen is unknown. Trimming removed 0 bases from V and 4 bases from J, with 14 bases in between. CDR3 size: 16 residues. Germline lookup yields CDR1 SGHNT and CDR2 YYREEE (reference sequence). Profiling relied on immunoSEQ multiplex PCR, and the TCRdb table lists in-frame clones only, not all of them. The sample includes a few hundred thousand clones, roughly 90% of them seen just once. The rearrangement links TRBV5-4 to TRBJ2-1, with D possibly TRBD2 on 7 matching bases. This sequence originates from a man aged 18 to 35 in good health and CMV-seropositive. The sample was PBMCs. CDR3 bases: TGTGCCAGCAGCTTGGGGGGGGCTAGCGGTTACAATGAGCAGTTCTTC. Its protein product is CASSLGGASGYNEQFF.